Listed here are 16 T cell receptor beta chains from one sample, sequenced in a study of T cell repertoires in cytomegalovirus infection. One entry per CDR3 protein results from TCRdb running MiXCR on the reads. The repertoire holds more than 85,000 distinct CDR3 sequences, approximately 15% seen once, with 8% in the top ten. Sequenced: PBMCs. The origin of the receptors is a human donor in good health (CMV status not recorded). Some clones in this sample may be carry-over from other donors' samples.

This sequence joins TRBV20-1 and TRBJ2-4; D possibly uses TRBD1 or TRBD2 (6 bases each). This CDR3 is built from 12 residues. Trimming stripped 0 bases from V and 15 bases from J, with 15 bases between. Germline-derived CDR1 and CDR2 are DFQATT and SNEGSKA (reference sequence). The CDR3 sequence is CSAREGGQGPYF. The CDR3 DNA reads TGCAGTGCTAGAGAGGGGGGCCAGGGGCCGTACTTC.

The table lists this clonotype with a few counts. V is TRBV2 and J is TRBJ1-1; D is unresolved. The CDR3 spans 12 residues. Germline CDR1 is SNHLY and CDR2 is FYNNEI. V was trimmed by 6 bases and J by 5 bases, leaving 10 bases between them. The CDR3 coding sequence is TGTGCCAGCAGAAGGAGTCCTACTGAAGCTTTCTTT. It specifies CASRRSPTEAFF.

This clonotype was recorded many times. The chain is built from TRBV7-2 and TRBJ2-5; TRBD2 aligns across 12 bases. J was trimmed by 4 bases and V by 5 bases; bases with no gene match: 8. Per germline, CDR1 SGHTA and CDR2 FQGNSA. This CDR3 spans 16 amino acids. The CDR3 sequence: CASSPGTSGPPETQYF. The CDR3 DNA reads as TGTGCCAGCAGCCCGGGGACTAGCGGGCCCCCAGAGACCCAGTACTTC.

This clonotype was found many times. V usage is TRBV6-2 or TRBV6-3 and J usage is TRBJ2-1; 10 bases agree with TRBD2. From germline, CDR1 is MNHEY and CDR2 SVGEGT. The CDR3 spans 15 residues. J was trimmed by 2 bases and V by 7 bases; bases with no gene match: 5. CDR3 nucleotides: TGTGCCAGCAAAGTAGCGGGGGGCGCCTACAATGAGCAGTTCTTC. This sequence encodes CASKVAGGAYNEQFF.

The sample holds many counts of this clonotype. The CDR3 region is CASSFRTGSGGELFF. The DNA of the CDR3 is TGTGCCAGCAGCTTCCGGACAGGGTCGGGCGGGGAGCTGTTTTTT. This chain joins TRBV7-2 and TRBJ2-2; TRBD1 matches at 8 bases. V gave up 3 bases and J gave up 7 bases; unmatched junction bases: 7. Germline CDR1 and CDR2: SGHTA and FQGNSA. CDR3 length: 15 residues.

The chain's CDR3 is CASSLWQGDSQFF. CDR3 DNA sequence: TGTGCCAGCAGCTTATGGCAGGGGGACTCTCAGTTCTTC. The chain carries TRBV7-2 and TRBJ2-1; D is perhaps TRBD1 (7 bases). With 2 bases removed from V and 13 bases from J, the gap between germline ends came to 15 bases. Per the germline V gene, CDR1 is SGHTA and CDR2 is FQGNSA. This CDR3 comprises 13 residues.

Comment on this clonotype: This may arise from a read error, as a much more abundant clone is one base away. The CDR3 ends on some other residue instead of the conserved phenylalanine or tryptophan, so this is likely a read error. This chain uses TRBV27 with TRBJ2-3; tentative D call: TRBD1 (5 bases). This CDR3 comprises 14 residues. Germline lookup yields CDR1 MNHEY and CDR2 SMNVEV (reference sequence). The germline V and J ends were trimmed by 4 bases and 3 bases, with 11 bases remaining between them. As DNA, the CDR3 is TGTGCCAGCAGTTCTGCAGGGATTACAGATACGCAGTATTTA. Protein sequence: CASSSAGITDTQYL.

This clonotype was seen more than once but under ten times. The gene calls are TRBV4-1 and TRBJ2-7; TRBD2 matches at 9 bases. Trimming at V came to 1 base and at J to 3 bases, leaving 4 bases not matched to a gene. Germline V lookup: CDR1 MGHRA, CDR2 YSYEKL. The CDR3 has 15 amino acids. The CDR3 nucleotides read TGCGCCAGCAGCCAAGCTGGCGGGGGGGACTACGAGCAGTACTTC. It translates to CASSQAGGGDYEQYF.

This clonotype was observed many times. The chain carries TRBV7-3 and TRBJ1-1, with 7 bases lining up with TRBD1. CDR1 is SGHTA and CDR2 is FQGTGA in the germline V gene. V was clipped by 6 bases and J by 4 bases; unmatched bases: 5. The length of the CDR3 is 13 residues. CDR3 nucleotide sequence: TGTGCCAGCAGTACAGGGGTAGGCACTGAAGCTTTCTTT. It is translated as CASSTGVGTEAFF.

This clonotype was observed at least ten times. The chain links TRBV7-2 to TRBJ2-2; either TRBD1 or TRBD2 may supply D (5 bases each). Germline V CDR1 and CDR2: SGHTA, FQGNSA. Trimming took 7 bases from V and 4 from J, leaving 13 bases between them. This CDR3 has 14 residues. CDR3 DNA sequence: TGTGCCAGCAACCCCGGGACCACCACCGGGGAGCTGTTTTTT. Its translation is CASNPGTTTGELFF.

This clonotype was recorded at least ten times. This chain connects TRBV28 to TRBJ2-7, with D maybe TRBD2 (5 bases). Deletions cut 7 bases from V and 5 bases from J, with 15 bases between. Germline V gene lookup returns CDR1 MDHEN and CDR2 SYDVKM. CDR3 size: 13 residues. CDR3 sequence: CASMGALGDEQYF. The CDR3 nucleotides are TGTGCCAGCATGGGTGCCCTCGGGGACGAGCAGTACTTC.

The gene calls are TRBV18 and TRBJ1-2; a weak D match, TRBD1 (6 bases). The V gene's germline CDR1 is KGHSH and CDR2 LQKENI. With 2 bases removed from V and 4 bases from J, the gap between germline ends came to 17 bases. This CDR3 has 16 residues. CDR3 region: CASSPFPGAMGYGYTF. The CDR3 DNA sequence: TGTGCCAGCTCACCATTCCCAGGGGCGATGGGCTATGGCTACACCTTC.

This clonotype appeared many times. The rearrangement joins TRBV24-1 to TRBJ1-1; the match to TRBD1 covers 7 bases. Trimming removed 10 bases from V and 4 bases from J; junction bases left unmatched: 8. The germline CDR1 and CDR2 sequences are KGHDR and SFDVKD. The CDR3 extends over 13 amino acids. CDR3 protein: CATQGVKGTEAFF. The CDR3 DNA is TGTGCCACTCAGGGGGTGAAGGGCACTGAAGCTTTCTTT.

CDR3 loop: CASTSRKETQYF. The CDR3 DNA reads as TGTGCCAGCACCTCGAGGAAAGAGACCCAGTACTTC. The V call is TRBV11-1, the J call TRBJ2-5; D gene unclear. With 7 bases removed from V and 3 bases from J, the gap between germline ends came to 9 bases. The germline V gene encodes CDR1 SGHAT and CDR2 FQDESV (reference sequence). The CDR3 totals 12 residues. The variable domain in full, completed from reference TRBV11-1 and TRBJ2-5, reads EAEVAQSPRYKITEKSQAVAFWCDPISGHATLYWYRQILGQGPELLVQFQDESVVDDSQLPKDRFSAERLKGVDSTLKIQPAELGDSAMYLCASTSRKETQYFGPGTRLLVL.

There are many counts of this clonotype. The V gene is TRBV7-2, the J gene TRBJ1-3, with D unresolved. Per the germline V gene, CDR1 is SGHTA and CDR2 is FQGNSA. V gave up 5 bases and J gave up 4 bases, with 6 bases separating them. CDR3 length equals 12 residues. CDR3 region: CASSVLGNTIYF. The CDR3 DNA is TGTGCCAGCAGCGTATTGGGAAACACCATATATTTT.

This clonotype showed up many times. The chain uses TRBV7-9 and TRBJ2-5; no reliable D call. The V and J ends lost 2 bases and 1 base respectively, with 11 bases between them. Germline V lookup: CDR1 SEHNR, CDR2 FQNEAQ (reference sequence). The CDR3 is made up of 15 amino acids. CDR3 nucleotide sequence: TGTGCCAGCAGCTTATCACAGCTGATCCAAGAGACCCAGTACTTC. Translation: CASSLSQLIQETQYF.